These 11 T cell receptor beta chains originate from one sample sequenced in a study of tumor and adjacent non-tumor tissue in lung cancer. The template was RNA from unsorted bulk tissue. A modified ARM-PCR protocol with three rounds of nested PCR amplified TCRbeta. MiXCR, run by TCRdb on the multiplex PCR reads, gives a single entry per CDR3 protein. The sample holds over 60,000 distinct CDR3 sequences; roughly 80% are singletons and the top ten take 13%. Sample: lung tumor tissue. These receptors were taken from a woman in her 50s with non-small cell lung cancer.

A single count supports this clonotype. The chain is built from TRBV12-3 or TRBV12-4 and TRBJ2-3, with D possibly matching TRBD2 (5 bases). The CDR3 consists of 12 residues. V was trimmed by 0 bases and J by 11 bases, leaving 9 bases between them. CDR3 in amino acids: CASSLAGDMQYF. The CDR3 DNA sequence: TGTGCCAGCAGTTTAGCGGGAGACATGCAGTATTTT.

Worth noting for this clonotype: The conserved phenylalanine or tryptophan normally closing the CDR3 is absent here, so this likely arose from a read error. V usage is TRBV4-1 and J usage is TRBJ2-5; D may correspond to TRBD1 or TRBD2 (5 bases each). The CDR3 is 13 residues long. V was shortened by 8 bases and J by 4 bases, with 14 bases between the two germline ends. Germline values: CDR1 MGHRA, CDR2 YSYEKL. CDR3 amino acids: CASGHGVSETQYL. The CDR3 DNA follows: TGCGCCAGCGGACACGGGGTTTCAGAGACCCAGTACCTC.

To note about this clonotype: The CDR3 carries no conserved terminal phenylalanine or tryptophan, so it likely arises from a read error. The chain uses TRBV6-5 and TRBJ2-2; maybe TRBD1 (5 bases). Germline V gene lookup returns CDR1 MNHEY and CDR2 SVGAGI. V lost 7 bases to trimming and J lost 0 bases, with 15 bases between them. The CDR3 contains 16 residues. CDR3: CASNLRQFANTGELFI. The CDR3 DNA reads TGTGCCAGCAACCTCCGACAGTTCGCGAACACCGGGGAGCTGTTTATT.

This clonotype has only a few counts. The rearrangement joins TRBV6-5 to TRBJ2-7, with D possibly TRBD2 on 6 matching bases. Trimming took 6 bases from V and 2 from J, leaving 20 bases between them. CDR1 and CDR2 (germline): MNHEY, SVGAGI. The CDR3 length is 16 residues. In nucleotides, the CDR3 is TGTGCCAGCAGGGGCCGGACTACAGGTGTCGCCTACGAGCAGTACTTC. This codes for CASRGRTTGVAYEQYF.

Turning to this clonotype: A read error may account for a junction end that differs from germline. The chain is built from TRBV6-1 and TRBJ1-5; no firm D call. The length of the CDR3 is 13 residues. CDR1 is MNHNS, CDR2 SASEGT, per germline. Here the CDR3 DNA reads TGTGCCAGCAGCCTTTATAGCAATCAACCCCCGCATTTT. It codes for CASSLYSNQPPHF.

To note about this clonotype: Here the CDR3 omits its conserved ending phenylalanine or tryptophan, so a read error is the likely source. The rearrangement links TRBV13 to TRBJ2-7; D gene ambiguous. Looked up from germline, CDR1 is PRHDT and CDR2 is FYEKMQ (reference sequence). The CDR3 spans 14 residues. The chain's CDR3 is CVSSLLGGSYEQYL. CDR3 sequence (DNA): TGTGTCAGCAGCTTATTGGGTGGGTCCTACGAGCAGTACTTA.

CDR3 region: CTCSVSQTSTDTQYF. The CDR3 DNA reads as TGTACCTGCAGTGTCTCTCAGACTAGCACAGATACGCAGTATTTT. The chain combines TRBV6-1 with TRBJ2-3, with D unclear. The CDR3 runs 15 residues. Looked up from germline, CDR1 is MNHNS and CDR2 is SASEGT.

A note on this clonotype: One end of the junction is discordant with germline, which a read error may explain. The rearrangement joins TRBV4-1 to TRBJ1-2, with no clear D. Germline CDR1 is MGHRA and CDR2 is YSYEKL. The CDR3 consists of 12 residues. As DNA, the CDR3 is TGCGCCAGGAGCCAAGGGATGTATGGCTACACATTC. It yields the protein CARSQGMYGYTF.

This clonotype was seen just once. The junction and the germline gene differ at one end; a read error may be behind it. CDR3 region: CASSDFQSIYSNRPQRF. As DNA, the CDR3 is TGTGCCAGCAGTGATTTCCAGAGTATCTATAGCAATCGGCCCCAGCGTTTT. The genes are TRBV6-1 and TRBJ1-5; D uncertain. The length of the CDR3 is 17 residues. Germline V lookup: CDR1 MNHNS, CDR2 SASEGT.

Comments on this clonotype: Without the conserved terminal phenylalanine or tryptophan, this CDR3 likely stems from a read error. The CDR3 DNA is TGTGCCAGCACCCTTAAGGGGAGCGGCTACACCTAT. It yields the protein CASTLKGSGYTY. The V and J genes are TRBV6-5 and TRBJ1-2; a possible D gene is TRBD1 (5 bases). Trimming took off 7 bases at V and 8 bases at J, with 14 bases between the two ends. This CDR3 has 12 residues. CDR1 is MNHEY, CDR2 SVGAGI, per germline.

In regard to this clonotype: The CDR3 ends on some other residue instead of the conserved phenylalanine or tryptophan, so this is likely a read error. The J gene is TRBJ2-5, the V gene TRBV11-2; TRBD2 matches 9 bases. The V and J ends lost 7 bases and 4 bases, in that order; junction bases with no gene match: 7. The length of the CDR3 is 14 residues. Germline loops: CDR1 SGHAT, CDR2 FQNNGV. Here the CDR3 reads CASNFAGGPETQYI. CDR3 nucleotide sequence: TGTGCCAGCAACTTCGCGGGAGGGCCAGAGACCCAGTACATC.